These 23 T cell receptor beta chains were all obtained from the same sample, sequenced in a study of beta chain features in type 1 diabetes (dated by TCRdb to the late 2010s). The antigens of these receptors remain unknown. Overall study outcomes, separate from this receptor: Type 1 diabetes patients showed a moderate but significant shortening of TCRB CDR3 length in all four CD4+ subsets.

Library preparation was by the immunoSEQ multiplex PCR assay. The entire isolated RNA was reverse transcribed using the High Capacity cDNA Reverse Transcription Kit, and thus expressed TCRB transcripts were sequenced. TCRdb took over this immuneACCESS table, retaining in-frame rearrangements with V and J assigned. Such tables are incomplete; in checked studies, under half of the missing clones stem from an unresolved V gene, and the remainder is unexplained. The sample table records 300,000 to 350,000 clones; about 13% of these occur just once. The ten largest clones capture 0.013% to 0.015% of the sample. The sample was naive CD4+ T cells from blood. The label giving this sample's cell subset or site can be read as: true naive CD4+ T cells. The receptors shown here come from a woman aged 18-29 years with type 1 diabetes.

The chain has TRBV11-3 and TRBJ1-1; no reliable D call. This CDR3 has 11 residues. CDR1 is SGHNT and CDR2 is YENEEA in the germline V gene. V was cut by 5 bases and J by 4 bases, with 5 bases left in between. The CDR3 protein is CASSPGTEAFF. The CDR3 bases are TGTGCCAGCAGCCCCGGCACTGAAGCTTTCTTT.

The genes are TRBV19 and TRBJ1-1, with 9 positions matching TRBD1. The V and J ends lost 8 bases and 8 bases, in that order; junction bases with no gene match: 3. The germline gives CDR1 LNHDA, CDR2 SQIVND (reference sequence). The CDR3 is 11 amino acids. The CDR3 DNA reads as TGTGCCAGTTCGGACAGGGGAGAAGCTTTCTTT. It specifies CASSDRGEAFF.

This clone was seen only a few times. The V call is TRBV2, the J call TRBJ2-3; a possible D gene is TRBD2 (5 bases). Germline V gene lookup returns CDR1 SNHLY and CDR2 FYNNEI. Trimming stripped 2 bases from V and 3 bases from J, with 12 bases between. This CDR3 is built from 15 residues. CDR3 coding DNA: TGTGCCAGCAGTGAATCGATCGGGGTAACAGATACGCAGTATTTT. Translating it yields CASSESIGVTDTQYF.

The rearrangement links TRBV5-4 to TRBJ2-5; D unresolved. The CDR3 extends over 13 amino acids. The germline V and J ends were trimmed by 3 bases and 5 bases, with 11 bases remaining between them. The germline gives CDR1 SGHNT, CDR2 YYREEE (reference sequence). The CDR3 DNA is TGTGCCAGCAGCTCGTGGAAAGCGGAGACCCAGTACTTC. Translation: CASSSWKAETQYF.

This clone was seen a handful of times. The chain is built from TRBV7-8 and TRBJ2-3; 8 bases agree with TRBD2. V shed 8 bases and J 4 bases; nucleotides not matched to a gene: 14. This CDR3 comprises 16 residues. The germline CDR1 and CDR2 sequences are SGHVS and FQNEAQ. This CDR3 is CASRVRVSGNSDTQYF. The CDR3 coding sequence is TGTGCCAGCCGAGTAAGGGTTAGCGGGAATTCAGATACGCAGTATTTT.

This rearrangement joins TRBV7-2 to TRBJ2-7; 15 positions agree with TRBD2. Losses at the gene ends were 4 bases for V and 12 bases for J; bases not matched to a gene: 7. Germline lookup yields CDR1 SGHTA and CDR2 FQGNSA. This CDR3 has 14 amino acids. DNA for the CDR3: TGTGCCAGCAGCTCAGGACTAGCGGGAGGGCGTCCGTACTTC. Translated, it gives CASSSGLAGGRPYF.

The chain combines TRBV5-1 with TRBJ2-5; D ambiguous. Germline V gene lookup returns CDR1 SGHRS and CDR2 YFSETQ. V lost 2 bases to trimming and J lost 2 bases, with 10 bases between them. The CDR3 extends over 14 amino acids. The CDR3 DNA reads as TGCGCCAGCAGCTTCGATGCGAGACAAGAGACCCAGTACTTC. Encoded protein: CASSFDARQETQYF. Together with reference TRBV5-1 and TRBJ2-5, the CDR3 gives the full variable domain: KAGVTQTPRYLIKTRGQQVTLSCSPISGHRSVSWYQQTPGQGLQFLFEYFSETQRNKGNFPGRFSGRQFSNSRSEMNVSTLELGDSALYLCASSFDARQETQYFGPGTRLLVL.

This clone came up a few times. The gene calls are TRBV5-6 and TRBJ1-1; TRBD1 is a possible D gene (5 bases). Trimming left V 5 bases short and J 0 bases short, with 11 bases between. CDR3 length: 14 amino acids. CDR1 SGHDT and CDR2 YYEEEE come from the germline V gene. The CDR3 DNA reads as TGTGCCAGCAGATTAGGGGACTTGAACACTGAAGCTTTCTTT. Translating gives CASRLGDLNTEAFF.

This clone came up a few times. The V call is TRBV9, the J call TRBJ2-1, with TRBD2 as a possible D gene (6 bases). With 0 bases removed from V and 9 bases from J, the gap between germline ends came to 16 bases. The germline V gene encodes CDR1 SGDLS and CDR2 YYNGEE. The CDR3 runs 15 residues. CDR3 in amino acids: CASSVEALPRGEQFF. Written as DNA, the CDR3 is TGTGCCAGCAGCGTAGAAGCCCTCCCGCGGGGTGAGCAGTTCTTC.

The V call is TRBV6-6, the J call TRBJ1-1, with D unresolved. V was cut by 4 bases and J by 1 base, with 10 bases left in between. Germline lookup yields CDR1 MNHNY and CDR2 SVGAGI (reference sequence). The CDR3 is 14 amino acids. The CDR3 region has the DNA TGTGCCAGCAGTTCCCCCGGCGGGAACACTGAAGCTTTCTTT. Its protein is CASSSPGGNTEAFF.

This clone was picked up a small number of times. The V and J genes are TRBV30 and TRBJ2-7; 7 bases are shared with TRBD1. V was clipped by 6 bases and J by 3 bases; unmatched bases: 8. The CDR3 runs 13 residues. Germline lookup yields CDR1 GTSNPN and CDR2 SVGIG (reference sequence). CDR3 coding DNA: TGTGCCTGCCTGGACAGGTCGAACTACGAGCAGTACTTC. Its translation is CACLDRSNYEQYF. Based on the CDR3 plus reference TRBV30 and TRBJ2-7, the full variable domain is SQTIHQWPATLVQPVGSPLSLECTVEGTSNPNLYWYRQAAGRGLQLLFYSVGIGQISSEVPQNLSASRPQDRQFILSSKKLLLSDSGFYLCACLDRSNYEQYFGPGTRLTVT.

In DNA, the CDR3 is TGTGCCAGCAGTTCGCCGGTCTACAGGGATACGCAGTATTTT. Its translation is CASSSPVYRDTQYF. The V call is TRBV28, the J call TRBJ2-3; the D gene is possibly TRBD1 (5 bases). Germline loops: CDR1 MDHEN, CDR2 SYDVKM. The CDR3 runs 14 residues. V was clipped by 4 bases and J by 6 bases, with 14 bases between them.

The rearrangement uses TRBV6-5 and TRBJ2-7; TRBD1 matches 10 bases. With 2 bases clipped from V and 3 bases from J, the junction kept 4 bases outside the gene matches. The CDR3 is made up of 15 amino acids. The germline CDR1 and CDR2 sequences are MNHEY and SVGAGI. The CDR3 DNA is TGTGCCAGCAGTTACACCGGACAGGGGGGCTACGAGCAGTACTTC. This codes for CASSYTGQGGYEQYF.

This clone was seen only a few times. This sequence joins TRBV7-2 and TRBJ2-7, with a weak D call TRBD2 (6 bases). V lost 5 bases to trimming and J lost 9 bases, with 20 bases between them. Germline CDR1 reads SGHTA; CDR2 reads FQGNSA. The CDR3 has 14 amino acids. CDR3 sequence reads: CASSTQPGDPRQYF. In DNA form, the CDR3 reads TGTGCCAGCAGCACACAACCGGGAGATCCTAGGCAGTACTTC.

The table lists this clone with a few counts. This rearrangement joins TRBV2 to TRBJ2-1; D might be TRBD2 (5 bases). The V gene's germline CDR1 is SNHLY and CDR2 FYNNEI. The CDR3 totals 15 residues. Trimming stripped 0 bases from V and 5 bases from J, with 11 bases between. In DNA, the CDR3 is TGTGCCAGCAGTGAAGCGCGGGTGCGGGACAATGAGCAGTTCTTC. This gives the protein CASSEARVRDNEQFF.

The V call is TRBV6-1, the J call TRBJ2-3; D is undetermined. V gave up 6 bases and J gave up 6 bases, with 7 bases separating them. This CDR3 spans 11 amino acids. Germline V gene data show CDR1 as MNHNS and CDR2 as SASEGT. In DNA, the CDR3 is TGTGCCAGCAGGGAGACGGATACGCAGTATTTT. This codes for CASRETDTQYF.

In this sample, this clone turned up a few times. The chain joins TRBV5-8 to TRBJ1-2; the match to TRBD1 covers 9 bases. The germline V gene encodes CDR1 SGHTS and CDR2 YDEGEE. V lost 4 bases, J lost 2 bases, and 3 bases stayed unmatched. The CDR3 runs to 14 residues. The CDR3 DNA reads as TGTGCCAGCAGCGGGGGACAGGGAAACTATGGCTACACCTTC. It yields the protein CASSGGQGNYGYTF.

The chain carries TRBV2 and TRBJ2-1, with D possibly being TRBD2 (6 bases). The CDR3 is made up of 15 amino acids. The V end was cut by 4 bases, the J end by 0 bases, with 10 bases between. Germline-derived CDR1 and CDR2 are SNHLY and FYNNEI. The CDR3 region has the DNA TGTGCCAGCAGTGGTAGCGGCGGCTCCTACAATGAGCAGTTCTTC. This codes for CASSGSGGSYNEQFF.

The J gene is TRBJ1-1, the V gene TRBV29-1, with TRBD1 matching 7 bases. Germline CDR1 is SQVTM and CDR2 is ANQGSEA. The V gene end was trimmed by 3 bases and the J gene end by 3 bases; junction bases not matched to a gene: 7. The CDR3 covers 14 residues. CDR3 nucleotide sequence: TGCAGCGTTGACTCCCCAACAGGGGACACTGAAGCTTTCTTT. It is translated as CSVDSPTGDTEAFF. Based on the CDR3 plus reference TRBV29-1 and TRBJ1-1, the full variable domain is SAVISQKPSRDICQRGTSLTIQCQVDSQVTMMFWYRQQPGQSLTLIATANQGSEATYESGFVIDKFPISRPNLTFSTLTVSNMSPEDSSIYLCSVDSPTGDTEAFFGQGTRLTVV.

The rearrangement links TRBV5-1 to TRBJ2-1; 11 bases match TRBD2. Germline V gene lookup returns CDR1 SGHRS and CDR2 YFSETQ. Losses at the gene ends were 6 bases for V and 0 bases for J; bases not matched to a gene: 11. The CDR3 is made up of 18 amino acids. CDR3 residues: CASNLGTSGDFSYNEQFF. The CDR3 DNA reads as TGCGCCAGCAACCTGGGGACTAGCGGTGATTTCTCCTACAATGAGCAGTTCTTC.

The V gene is TRBV2, the J gene TRBJ2-3; D is unclear. The CDR3 loop spans 11 amino acids. V was shortened by 6 bases and J by 5 bases, with 6 bases between the two germline ends. Germline V gene data show CDR1 as SNHLY and CDR2 as FYNNEI. The CDR3 DNA is TGTGCCAGCAGATGGCAAGATACGCAGTATTTT. The encoded protein is CASRWQDTQYF.

The chain links TRBV2 to TRBJ2-1; 11 bases fit TRBD2. The CDR3 runs to 19 residues. The germline V gene encodes CDR1 SNHLY and CDR2 FYNNEI. The J segment lost 6 bases and the V segment lost 2 bases, leaving 15 bases of the junction unmatched. CDR3 in amino acids: CASSEMRGTSGHSVNEQFF. The CDR3 DNA reads as TGTGCCAGCAGTGAAATGAGGGGGACTAGCGGCCATTCTGTCAATGAGCAGTTCTTC.

V gene TRBV12-5 combines with J gene TRBJ2-1; the match to TRBD2 covers 10 bases. The V gene end was trimmed by 1 base and the J gene end by 7 bases; junction bases not matched to a gene: 10. Germline CDR1 reads LGHNT; CDR2 reads FRNRAP. This CDR3 comprises 17 residues. Here the CDR3 DNA reads TGTGCTAGTGGTTTGGGAAGGACTAGCGGTGCCGGGAATGAGCAGTTCTTC. Translating gives CASGLGRTSGAGNEQFF.